This T cell receptor beta chain is drawn from a study of blood T cell repertoires in COVID-19. Across the study: Samples came from the United States, Italy and Spain, spanning acute and convalescent COVID-19. T cells, B-cell-depleted T cells, or PBMCs provided the cDNA or gDNA that served as material.

Seattle patient enrollment occurred during active infection, with longitudinal follow-up thereafter. Original processing methods: Amplifying reference gene primers gave estimates of nucleated cell counts. The table came from immunoSEQ multiplex PCR; TCRdb's copy has only in-frame clones and leaves some out. That table furnishes V, J and clone size, whereas the DNA furnished D and trimming. The table lists roughly 170,000 clones, 70% to 80% of them singletons, with about 7.8% in the top ten. The CDR3 has 13 residues. The ends were cut back, 7 bases at V and 3 bases at J, with 13 bases in the middle. J is TRBJ2-7 and V is TRBV12-3 or TRBV12-4; weak D call: TRBD1 (6 bases). This clonotype was sampled from a woman aged 60-70 years with COVID-19, enrolled during active disease. Sequencing used peripheral blood. CDR3 amino acids: CASTLAQGYEQYF. Here the CDR3 DNA reads TGTGCCAGCACCTTGGCACAGGGCTACGAGCAGTACTTC.